This entry lists 9 T cell receptor beta chains sequenced from one sample in a study of lung T cells in sarcoidosis with Löfgren's syndrome. One entry per CDR3 protein, called by TCRdb with MiXCR from the reads. The table records 50,000 to 65,000 distinct CDR3 sequences, around 20% of them present only once. What was sequenced was CD4+ T cells from PBMCs. The receptors derive from a human donor with sarcoidosis (Löfgren's syndrome or another form), or a control subject (not recorded which).

This clonotype was detected only a few times. V and J are TRBV2 and TRBJ2-2; D ambiguous. V was pared by 6 bases and J by 1 base, with 9 bases between. The germline V gene encodes CDR1 SNHLY and CDR2 FYNNEI. CDR3 length: 14 residues. Written as DNA, the CDR3 is TGTGCCAGCAGCCCTTTCATGAACACCGGGGAGCTGTTTTTT. This encodes CASSPFMNTGELFF.

This clonotype was observed a handful of times. The chain recombines TRBV28 with TRBJ1-4; TRBD1 is a possible D gene (5 bases). The germline V gene encodes CDR1 MDHEN and CDR2 SYDVKM. The CDR3 runs 14 residues. The V gene lost 2 bases and the J gene lost 8 bases, with 12 bases spanning the gap. In DNA, the CDR3 is TGTGCCAGCAGTTTAGATCCAGGGCGAGAAAAACTGTTTTTT. Protein: CASSLDPGREKLFF.

This clonotype was seen repeatedly, ten times or more. V usage is TRBV6-1 and J usage is TRBJ1-3; perhaps TRBD1 as D (6 bases). V lost 6 bases and J lost 1, with 10 bases in between. The germline V gene has CDR1 MNHNS and CDR2 SASEGT. The CDR3 consists of 14 residues. CDR3 coding DNA: TGTGCCAGCAGACCGACAGGATCTGGAAACACCATATATTTT. It translates to CASRPTGSGNTIYF.

This clonotype was observed many times. The V call is TRBV6-1, the J call TRBJ2-3; D possibly corresponds to TRBD2 (6 bases). CDR3 length: 15 amino acids. Deletions cut 8 bases from V and 1 base from J, with 16 bases between. CDR1 and CDR2 from the germline V gene are MNHNS and SASEGT. DNA of the CDR3: TGTGCCAGCGGGCGGGACTTACTCGGCACAGATACGCAGTATTTT. As protein: CASGRDLLGTDTQYF.

This clonotype was picked up many times. This chain uses TRBV28 with TRBJ1-1, with 9 positions matching TRBD1. The CDR3 totals 16 residues. CDR1 is MDHEN and CDR2 is SYDVKM in the germline V gene. V lost 7 bases and J lost 5; bases outside the gene matches: 14. The CDR3 loop is CASTSLPGQGGTEAFF. In DNA, the CDR3 is TGTGCCAGCACCTCTCTTCCGGGACAGGGAGGAACTGAAGCTTTCTTT.

This clonotype came up a few times. The CDR3 nucleotides are TGTGCCAGCAGCATCCAGGGAGTGGGAGAGACCCAGTACTTC. It codes for CASSIQGVGETQYF. V usage is TRBV11-2 and J usage is TRBJ2-5; D may be TRBD1 or TRBD2 (5 bases each). V lost 5 bases, J lost 4 bases, and 14 bases lay in between. This CDR3 is 14 amino acids long. Germline V gene sequence: CDR1 SGHAT, CDR2 FQNNGV.

This clonotype was counted ten times or more. The V call is TRBV7-9, the J call TRBJ1-1; a possible D gene is TRBD1 (5 bases). This CDR3 is built from 14 residues. With 2 bases removed from V and 4 bases from J, the gap between germline ends came to 11 bases. Germline lookup yields CDR1 SEHNR and CDR2 FQNEAQ (reference sequence). CDR3 DNA sequence: TGTGCCAGCAGCTTACAGGGAGGTGGCACTGAAGCTTTCTTT. Amino acids: CASSLQGGGTEAFF. The variable domain in full, completed from reference TRBV7-9 and TRBJ1-1, reads DTGVSQNPRHKITKRGQNVTFRCDPISEHNRLYWYRQTLGQGPEFLTYFQNEAQLEKSRLLSDRFSAERPKGSFSTLEIQRTEQGDSAMYLCASSLQGGGTEAFFGQGTRLTVV.

In the case of this clonotype: The CDR3 does not close with the conserved phenylalanine or tryptophan, likely indicating a read error. The V call is TRBV7-9, the J call TRBJ2-5; D gene unclear. V shed 3 bases and J shed 2 bases, with 7 bases lying between them. There are 13 residues in the CDR3. Germline V gene data show CDR1 as SEHNR and CDR2 as FQNEAQ (reference sequence). The CDR3 spells CASSFTDQETQYS. The CDR3 coding sequence is TGTGCCAGCAGCTTTACAGATCAAGAGACCCAGTACTCC.

With respect to this clonotype: A read error is likely, as this CDR3 ends without the conserved phenylalanine or tryptophan. The chain has TRBV7-9 and TRBJ1-2, with D hard to call. Trimming took off 1 base at V and 4 bases at J, with 7 bases between the two ends. Germline V CDR1 and CDR2: SEHNR, FQNEAQ (reference sequence). The CDR3 extends over 13 amino acids. CDR3 sequence: CASSLGAAYGYTL. CDR3 coding DNA: TGTGCCAGCAGCTTAGGGGCAGCCTATGGCTACACCTTA.